One and the same sample provided the 11 T cell receptor beta chains below, sequenced in a study of T cell responses to AZD1222 COVID-19 vaccine. Method: immunoSEQ multiplex PCR; TCRdb's copy keeps in-frame clones and lacks some. The repertoire includes about 180,000 clones, around nine tenths of them detected once, and around 0.5% sits in the top ten. The sequenced sample was peripheral blood, obtained on day 0 of AZD1222 vaccination. The receptors were sampled from an adult in good health.

This chain connects TRBV6-5 to TRBJ2-7; 8 nucleotides line up with TRBD1. This CDR3 has 14 amino acids. V lost 6 bases and J lost 0; bases outside the gene matches: 4. Germline V gene lookup returns CDR1 MNHEY and CDR2 SVGAGI. The CDR3 DNA follows: TGTGCCAGCAGCCAGCAGGGGGCCTCCTACGAGCAGTACTTC. Translating gives CASSQQGASYEQYF.

This clone was seen just once. This sequence joins TRBV18 and TRBJ1-1; D might be TRBD1 (5 bases). CDR1 and CDR2 from the germline V gene are KGHSH and LQKENI. Trimming removed 1 base from V and 5 bases from J, with 14 bases in between. This CDR3 spans 15 amino acids. The CDR3 nucleotides read TGTGCCAGCTCACCACGTACGGGGGGGGAGACTGAAGCTTTCTTT. Translation gives CASSPRTGGETEAFF. Drawing the rest from reference TRBV18 and TRBJ1-1, the complete variable domain is NAGVMQNPRHLVRRRGQEARLRCSPMKGHSHVYWYRQLPEEGLKFMVYLQKENIIDESGMPKERFSAEFPKEGPSILRIQQVVRGDSAAYFCASSPRTGGETEAFFGQGTRLTVV.

V gene TRBV19 combines with J gene TRBJ1-5; D possibly corresponds to TRBD1 (5 bases). V was cut by 7 bases and J by 1 base, with 11 bases left in between. Germline V gene sequence: CDR1 LNHDA, CDR2 SQIVND (reference sequence). The CDR3 has 14 amino acids. The CDR3 coding sequence is TGTGCCAGTACCGGGACGGGAAGCAATCAGCCCCAGCATTTT. Its protein product is CASTGTGSNQPQHF. The variable domain in full, completed from reference TRBV19 and TRBJ1-5, reads DGGITQSPKYLFRKEGQNVTLSCEQNLNHDAMYWYRQDPGQGLRLIYYSQIVNDFQKGDIAEGYSVSREKKESFPLTVTSAQKNPTAFYLCASTGTGSNQPQHFGDGTRLSIL.

V usage is TRBV9 and J usage is TRBJ1-1; D gene uncertain. The CDR3 is 12 amino acids. Germline CDR1 and CDR2: SGDLS and YYNGEE. The ends were cut back, 4 bases at V and 7 bases at J, with 11 bases in the middle. The CDR3 nucleotides are TGTGCCAGCAGCCCGGGTGGGAATGAAGCTTTCTTT. This sequence encodes CASSPGGNEAFF. Combining the CDR3 with reference TRBV9 and TRBJ1-1 gives the whole variable domain DSGVTQTPKHLITATGQRVTLRCSPRSGDLSVYWYQQSLDQGLQFLIQYYNGEERAKGNILERFSAQQFPDLHSELNLSSLELGDSALYFCASSPGGNEAFFGQGTRLTVV.

The chain combines TRBV6-1 with TRBJ2-5, with D possibly being TRBD2 (5 bases). The CDR3 loop spans 13 amino acids. The V and J ends lost 4 bases and 5 bases respectively, with 11 bases between them. Germline CDR1 MNHNS, CDR2 SASEGT. The CDR3 DNA reads as TGTGCCAGCAGTGGAGCGGTGGGGGAGACCCAGTACTTC. Its translation: CASSGAVGETQYF.

The rearrangement joins TRBV6-5 to TRBJ2-5; the match to TRBD2 covers 8 bases. The CDR3 loop spans 14 amino acids. CDR1 is MNHEY, CDR2 SVGAGI, per germline. Losses at the gene ends were 6 bases for V and 5 bases for J; bases not matched to a gene: 8. The CDR3 DNA sequence: TGTGCCAGCAGCCGGGGGGGAAAGGGGGAGACCCAGTACTTC. This encodes CASSRGGKGETQYF.

The V gene is TRBV5-1, the J gene TRBJ2-1, with D hard to call. CDR3 length equals 15 residues. Germline V CDR1 and CDR2: SGHRS, YFSETQ. V was cut by 0 bases and J by 0 bases, with 7 bases left in between. The CDR3 coding sequence is TGCGCCAGCAGCTTGGGGGCAGCCTCCTACAATGAGCAGTTCTTC. Encoded protein: CASSLGAASYNEQFF.

The chain is built from TRBV11-1 and TRBJ1-6, with TRBD1 as a possible D gene (5 bases). Per germline, CDR1 SGHAT and CDR2 FQDESV (reference sequence). CDR3 length: 12 amino acids. CDR3 DNA: TGTGCTTCGGAGGGACGGGATTCACCCCTCCACTTT. Protein sequence: CASEGRDSPLHF.

The V and J genes are TRBV6-2 or TRBV6-3 and TRBJ1-5; 9 nucleotides agree with TRBD1. Germline V gene data show CDR1 as MNHEY and CDR2 as SVGEGT. The CDR3 contains 16 residues. V lost 2 bases and J lost 4; bases outside the gene matches: 6. The CDR3 here is CASSYGQGIRNQPQHF. In DNA, the CDR3 is TGTGCCAGCAGTTACGGACAGGGGATTCGGAATCAGCCCCAGCATTTT.

The rearrangement uses TRBV13 and TRBJ2-7; 8 bases map to TRBD1. This CDR3 contains 15 residues. Germline V gene data show CDR1 as PRHDT and CDR2 as FYEKMQ (reference sequence). Trimming at V came to 0 bases and at J to 4 bases, leaving 5 bases not matched to a gene. The CDR3 bases are TGTGCCAGCAGCTTAGGCGCAGGGGGCGAATACGAGCAGTACTTC. Encoded protein: CASSLGAGGEYEQYF.

This clone was seen only once. The chain employs TRBV10-1 and TRBJ1-1; weak D call: TRBD1 (5 bases). The CDR3 sequence is 14 residues long. With 8 bases removed from V and 6 bases from J, the gap between germline ends came to 19 bases. Germline V gene sequence: CDR1 WNHNN, CDR2 SYGVQD (reference sequence). The CDR3 spells CASSRDPFVSEAFF. The CDR3 DNA reads TGCGCCAGCTCAAGGGACCCGTTCGTTTCTGAAGCTTTCTTT.